Shown below are 26 T cell receptor beta chains from a single sample sequenced in a study of technical replicates of blood from a few donors. Some clones are missing from TCRdb's copy, which holds only in-frame ones; the method was immunoSEQ multiplex PCR. In the table there are roughly 50,000 clones, 90% to 95% of which are singletons. Material: PBMCs. These receptor sequences come from a human donor in good health. Some clones in this sample may be carry-over from other donors' samples.

The V call is TRBV5-3, the J call TRBJ1-2, with 8 bases that match TRBD1. TRBV5-3 is marked as an open reading frame, function uncertain. The CDR3 contains 14 residues. With V trimmed by 4 bases and J by 4 bases, 6 bases remained unmatched. CDR3 sequence (DNA): TGTGCCAGAAGCAAGACAGGGGCTCTCTATGGCTACACCTTC. Protein product: CARSKTGALYGYTF.

This chain joins TRBV6-1 and TRBJ2-2; a weak D match, TRBD1 (5 bases). The CDR3 is made up of 13 amino acids. Germline CDR1 is MNHNS and CDR2 is SASEGT. V was trimmed by 6 bases and J by 3 bases, leaving 8 bases between them. The chain's CDR3 is CASSRADTGELFF. The CDR3 nucleotides read TGTGCCAGCAGCAGGGCCGACACCGGGGAGCTGTTTTTT.

This sequence joins TRBV7-2 and TRBJ1-2; possible D gene TRBD1, 6 bases. The CDR3 has 14 amino acids. V was trimmed by 5 bases and J by 6 bases, leaving 16 bases between them. The germline gives CDR1 SGHTA, CDR2 FQGNSA. The CDR3: CASSPFSGGHGYTF. For the CDR3, the DNA is TGTGCCAGCAGCCCCTTTTCGGGGGGCCATGGCTACACCTTC.

The chain has TRBV4-3 and TRBJ1-1, with D unclear. V shed 1 base and J shed 0 bases, with 12 bases lying between them. CDR1 and CDR2 (germline): LGHNA, YSLEER. The CDR3 loop spans 16 amino acids. CDR3 DNA: TGCGCCAGCAGCCAAGGGAGTGTAGGAATGAACACTGAAGCTTTCTTT. Its protein product is CASSQGSVGMNTEAFF.

The J gene is TRBJ2-7, the V gene TRBV7-6, with TRBD2 matching 13 bases. V lost 5 bases to trimming and J lost 4 bases; unmatched junction nucleotides: 5. The CDR3 runs 15 residues. CDR1 and CDR2 (germline): SGHVS, FNYEAQ. In nucleotides, the CDR3 is TGTGCCAGCAGCGCTACTAGCGGGGGGGGGTACGAGCAGTACTTC. Its protein is CASSATSGGGYEQYF.

The chain links TRBV7-2 to TRBJ1-1, with D possibly matching TRBD1 (6 bases). CDR1 is SGHTA, CDR2 FQGNSA, per germline. The V and J ends lost 1 base and 1 base respectively, with 10 bases between them. The length of the CDR3 is 15 residues. The CDR3 region is CASSLEGQSNTEAFF. DNA for the CDR3: TGTGCCAGCAGCTTAGAGGGACAATCGAACACTGAAGCTTTCTTT.

The chain has TRBV7-9 and TRBJ2-1, with 7 bases that match TRBD2. Germline values: CDR1 SEHNR, CDR2 FQNEAQ (reference sequence). J gave up 7 bases and V 5 bases, and 14 bases lay outside the gene matches. CDR3 length: 16 residues. The CDR3 reads CASSPTGTPGGNEQFF. CDR3 coding DNA: TGTGCCAGCAGCCCGACCGGGACCCCGGGGGGAAATGAGCAGTTCTTC. Together with reference TRBV7-9 and TRBJ2-1, the CDR3 gives the full variable domain: DTGVSQNPRHKITKRGQNVTFRCDPISEHNRLYWYRQTLGQGPEFLTYFQNEAQLEKSRLLSDRFSAERPKGSFSTLEIQRTEQGDSAMYLCASSPTGTPGGNEQFFGPGTRLTVL.

The chain has TRBV7-9 and TRBJ2-7; 10 positions match TRBD2. Germline CDR1 and CDR2: SEHNR and FQNEAQ (reference sequence). The CDR3 is 14 amino acids. J lost 5 bases, V lost 5 bases, and 6 bases had no gene match. The CDR3 reads CASSPPSGRNEQYF. CDR3 DNA: TGTGCCAGCAGCCCTCCTAGCGGGAGAAACGAGCAGTACTTC.

The rearrangement uses TRBV15 and TRBJ2-1, with D possibly being TRBD1 (6 bases). The germline gives CDR1 LNHNV, CDR2 YYDKDF (reference sequence). V lost 3 bases to trimming and J lost 7 bases, with 13 bases between them. The CDR3 totals 14 residues. The CDR3 sequence: CATSRITGLNEQFF. The CDR3 nucleotides read TGTGCCACCAGCAGGATCACAGGGTTGAATGAGCAGTTCTTC.

CDR3 coding DNA: TGTGCCAGCAGTGAATACAGACGAGGACAGGCCACGCGTAGGTTTAACCAAAACGAGCAGTACTTC. It translates to CASSEYRRGQATRRFNQNEQYF. The V call is TRBV2, the J call TRBJ2-7, with TRBD1 matching over 7 bases. Germline lookup yields CDR1 SNHLY and CDR2 FYNNEI. The CDR3 contains 22 residues. The ends lost 2 bases at V and 5 bases at J; junction bases unmatched: 30.

This clone has only one observation. This chain uses TRBV9 with TRBJ1-4; 9 positions agree with TRBD1. The germline V gene encodes CDR1 SGDLS and CDR2 YYNGEE. V lost 1 base and J lost 8; bases outside the gene matches: 6. This CDR3 is 15 amino acids long. CDR3 region: CASSVTGTGYEKLFF. CDR3 sequence (DNA): TGTGCCAGCAGCGTAACCGGGACAGGGTACGAAAAACTGTTTTTT.

V gene TRBV11-2 combines with J gene TRBJ1-1; 7 positions match TRBD1. J was trimmed by 4 bases and V by 5 bases; bases with no gene match: 7. The CDR3 loop spans 14 amino acids. Per germline, CDR1 SGHAT and CDR2 FQNNGV. The CDR3 DNA is TGTGCCAGCAGCATCTCCAGGGGGAGCACTGAAGCTTTCTTT. This encodes CASSISRGSTEAFF. Looking up the rest from reference TRBV11-2 and TRBJ1-1 gives the full variable domain: EAGVAQSPRYKIIEKRQSVAFWCNPISGHATLYWYQQILGQGPKLLIQFQNNGVVDDSQLPKDRFSAERLKGVDSTLKIQPAKLEDSAVYLCASSISRGSTEAFFGQGTRLTVV.

This clone came up once. The V call is TRBV30, the J call TRBJ2-2, with D maybe TRBD2 (6 bases). Trimming cost V 4 bases and J 6 bases, with 15 bases left between them. Germline-derived CDR1 and CDR2 are GTSNPN and SVGIG (reference sequence). This CDR3 spans 14 amino acids. The CDR3 sequence is CAWTRDFRSGELFF. The DNA of the CDR3 is TGTGCCTGGACCCGGGACTTCAGGTCCGGGGAGCTGTTTTTT.

This chain links TRBV13 with TRBJ2-7; weak D call: TRBD2 (7 bases). Germline CDR1 PRHDT, CDR2 FYEKMQ (reference sequence). The CDR3 spans 14 residues. Trimming took 3 bases from V and 1 from J, leaving 10 bases between them. The CDR3 protein is CASSFGGRSYEQYF. CDR3 sequence (DNA): TGTGCCAGCAGCTTCGGGGGGCGTTCCTACGAGCAGTACTTC.

Comment on this clone: This may be a read error, as it is one base from a much larger clone. The identical CDR3 is also encoded by other nucleotide sequences in the sample. The chain couples TRBV5-6 to TRBJ1-1; D is uncertain. CDR1 and CDR2 from the germline V gene are SGHDT and YYEEEE. The CDR3 extends over 11 amino acids. CDR3 in amino acids: CASSLGPKLFF. The DNA for the CDR3 is TGTGCCAGCAGTTTGGGCCCGAAACTCTTCTTT. Variable domain in full (rest from reference TRBV5-6 and TRBJ1-1): DAGVTQSPTHLIKTRGQQVTLRCSPKSGHDTVSWYQQALGQGPQFIFQYYEEEERQRGNFPDRFSGHQFPNYSSELNVNALLLGDSALYLCASSLGPKLFFGQGTRLTVV.

V is TRBV10-3 and J is TRBJ1-1, with no clear D. The germline V gene has CDR1 ENHRY and CDR2 SYGVKD. Trimming cost V 0 bases and J 1 base, with 9 bases left between them. The CDR3 is 15 amino acids. The CDR3 region is CAISESPTRNTEAFF. DNA of the CDR3: TGTGCCATCAGTGAGTCCCCGACACGGAACACTGAAGCTTTCTTT.

CDR3 nucleotide sequence: TGTGCCAGCAGCCTAGGACAGGGTAGGAATTTCTTT. Amino acids: CASSLGQGRNFF. The genes are TRBV11-1 and TRBJ1-1; 8 bases agree with TRBD1. The V segment lost 5 bases and the J segment 13 bases; nucleotides outside the gene matches: 9. The germline CDR1 and CDR2 sequences are SGHAT and FQDESV (reference sequence). The CDR3 runs to 12 residues.

Only one count was recorded for this clone. The V call is TRBV6-5, the J call TRBJ1-1, with D unclear. V lost 8 bases to trimming and J lost 4 bases, with 8 bases between them. CDR1 is MNHEY, CDR2 SVGAGI, per germline. The CDR3 sequence is 11 residues long. As DNA, the CDR3 is TGTGCCAGCCTACGAGGCACTGAAGCTTTCTTT. Its translation: CASLRGTEAFF.

The chain employs TRBV6-5 and TRBJ2-7; 10 bases align to TRBD1. There are 14 residues in the CDR3. V shed 5 bases, J shed 6 bases, and the junction held 7 bases outside the gene matches. Germline CDR1 and CDR2: MNHEY and SVGAGI. As DNA, the CDR3 is TGTGCCAGCAGTCTGGACAGGGGGAGGTCCGAGCAGTACTTC. As protein: CASSLDRGRSEQYF.

This rearrangement joins TRBV6-1 to TRBJ2-1; TRBD2 matches 8 bases. V was pared by 8 bases and J by 8 bases, with 11 bases of the junction left unmatched. There are 14 residues in the CDR3. Per germline, CDR1 MNHNS and CDR2 SASEGT. This chain's CDR3 is CASSPTSAFYEQFF. For the CDR3, the DNA is TGTGCCAGCTCGCCGACTAGCGCTTTCTATGAGCAGTTCTTC.

This clone was found once. The chain carries TRBV7-9 and TRBJ2-1, with D tentatively TRBD1 (6 bases). CDR3 length: 15 amino acids. Germline V gene sequence: CDR1 SEHNR, CDR2 FQNEAQ (reference sequence). V dropped 5 bases and J dropped 4 bases, with 15 bases sitting between them. The CDR3 protein is CASSPRDIAYNEQFF. The CDR3 DNA is TGTGCCAGCAGCCCCCGGGACATTGCATACAATGAGCAGTTCTTC.

V and J are TRBV27 and TRBJ2-6; D call uncertain. The CDR3 is made up of 15 amino acids. V lost 4 bases and J 0 bases, leaving 7 bases between the germline ends. The V gene's germline CDR1 is MNHEY and CDR2 SMNVEV (reference sequence). CDR3 loop: CASSSRLSGANVLTF. For the CDR3, the DNA is TGTGCCAGCAGTTCCAGACTCTCTGGGGCCAACGTCCTGACTTTC.

The chain has TRBV4-1 and TRBJ2-1; 8 nucleotides line up with TRBD2. The V segment lost 3 bases and the J segment 9 bases; nucleotides outside the gene matches: 10. CDR1 is MGHRA and CDR2 is YSYEKL in the germline V gene. CDR3 length equals 15 residues. The CDR3 DNA sequence: TGCGCCAGCAGCCACCCGGGACTAGAGAAAATTGAGCAGTTCTTC. Its protein is CASSHPGLEKIEQFF.

The V call is TRBV5-1, the J call TRBJ1-6, with a weak D call TRBD1 (6 bases). Trimming pared 3 bases from V and 9 bases from J, leaving 19 bases between. This CDR3 contains 16 residues. Germline V CDR1 and CDR2: SGHRS, YFSETQ. In DNA form, the CDR3 reads TGCGCCAGCAGCTCGGGATTACAAGGGGGTAGTTCACCCCTCCACTTT. This codes for CASSSGLQGGSSPLHF.

The V gene is TRBV19, the J gene TRBJ1-1; D is uncertain. Trimming left V 3 bases short and J 0 bases short, with 11 bases between. Looked up from germline, CDR1 is LNHDA and CDR2 is SQIVND (reference sequence). The CDR3 sequence is 15 residues long. CDR3 coding DNA: TGTGCCAGTAGTATTCGGATGAGGGTGAACACTGAAGCTTTCTTT. It translates to CASSIRMRVNTEAFF.

The CDR3 DNA reads TGTGCCAGCAGAACCGGGACAGAGAATCAGCCCCAGCATTTT. Translating it yields CASRTGTENQPQHF. The V gene is TRBV2, the J gene TRBJ1-5, with 7 bases aligning to TRBD1. With 6 bases clipped from V and 4 bases from J, the junction kept 6 bases outside the gene matches. From germline, CDR1 is SNHLY and CDR2 FYNNEI. There are 14 residues in the CDR3.